These T cell receptor beta chains were read from a single sample in a study of vaccination and CD4 T cells after COVID-19. These receptors' targets are unknown. TCRdb called the PCR reads again in MiXCR, with one record for every CDR3 protein. The table lists 20,000 to 25,000 distinct CDR3 sequences, roughly 44% of them singletons. This sample comprised CD4+ T cells from blood, cultured in vitro, obtained before SARS-CoV-2 vaccination. The receptor set was obtained from a human donor who received a COVID-19 vaccine. The CDR3 runs from the conserved cysteine through the conserved F or W. Fields, in order: V gene, J gene, D gene, clone size, CDR3 DNA, CDR3 protein. A D gene is named only where the DNA matches it firmly. Clone size is shown for a subset of rows, as once, few, many or a class of expanded clone.

TRBV4-1,TRBJ1-5,-,-,TGCGCCAGCAGCCAGGTCGATATGGGGTGGACGGGCAATCAGCCCCAGCATTTT,CASSQVDMGWTGNQPQHF
TRBV24-1,TRBJ1-2,-,few,TGTGCCACCAGTGATCCGGGGCGAAAGAATGGCTACACCTTC,CATSDPGRKNGYTF
TRBV5-1,TRBJ2-7,-,-,TGCGCCAGCAGCGGGGGTTACGAGCAGTACTTC,CASSGGYEQYF
TRBV20-1,TRBJ1-5,TRBD1,few,TGCAGTGCTTCCCCGGGACAGGGGGATCAGCCCCAGCATTTT,CSASPGQGDQPQHF
TRBV25-1,TRBJ2-2,-,medium-sized,TGTGCCAGCAGTGTGACACCGAACACCGGGGAGCTGTTTTTT,CASSVTPNTGELFF
TRBV4-2,TRBJ1-5,TRBD1,-,TGTGCCAGCAGCCAAGAGGACAGGGACAACAATCAGCCCCAGCATTTT,CASSQEDRDNNQPQHF
TRBV6-5,TRBJ2-6,-,-,TGTGCCAGCAGTTTAGGTGCTTCTGGGGCCAACGTCCTGACTTTC,CASSLGASGANVLTF
TRBV28,TRBJ1-5,TRBD1,-,TGTGCCAGCAGCACCTTCTGGACAGGGCAGGACAATCAGCCCCAGCATTTT,CASSTFWTGQDNQPQHF
TRBV6-4,TRBJ1-5,TRBD1,few,TGTGCCAGCAGTGACAGGGACAGGGTCTTCAATCAGCCCCAGCATTTT,CASSDRDRVFNQPQHF
TRBV25-1,TRBJ1-6,-,few,TGTGCCAGCAGTGAATACGGGCTAAATTCACCCCTCCACTTT,CASSEYGLNSPLHF
TRBV30,TRBJ2-5,-,-,TGTGCCTGGAGTGTACAACAGGGTGTAAAGACCCAGTACTTC,CAWSVQQGVKTQYF
TRBV29-1,TRBJ1-2,-,few,TGCAGCGTTTTTTCCAGTCAGGGCTACACCTTC,CSVFSSQGYTF
TRBV6-2/TRBV6-3,TRBJ2-5,TRBD2,-,TGTGCCAGCAGTCAGACTAGCGGGGGCGAGACCCAGTACTTC,CASSQTSGGETQYF
TRBV6-1,TRBJ1-5,-,-,TGTGCCAGCACCGACGTTGGGACATCAGGGCAGCCCCAGCATTTT,CASTDVGTSGQPQHF
TRBV10-2,TRBJ1-2,TRBD1,-,TGCGCCAGCAGTGATACGGGCGGACAGGGGGCGAGCTATGGCTACACCTTC,CASSDTGGQGASYGYTF
TRBV7-6,TRBJ2-2,TRBD1,-,TGTGCCAGCAGCACCTACAGGGGGCGCGGGGGGGAGCTGTTTTTT,CASSTYRGRGGELFF
TRBV12-3/TRBV12-4,TRBJ1-5,-,-,TGTGCCAGCAGGCCCCGTAGCAATCAGCCCCAGCATTTT,CASRPRSNQPQHF
TRBV20-1,TRBJ1-1,TRBD1,few,TGCAGTGCCGCGACAGGGGGCGTTCATTCGGACACTGAAGCTTTCTTT,CSAATGGVHSDTEAFF
TRBV19,TRBJ1-5,TRBD1,-,TGTGCCAGTAGTATTAGTGGGTGGACAGGGGGCACGAATCAGCCCCAGCATTTT,CASSISGWTGGTNQPQHF
TRBV7-9,TRBJ1-5,-,few,TGTGCCAGCAGCCAGGGGCATGGCTTTATGGGGGAAAATCAGCCCCAGCATTTT,CASSQGHGFMGENQPQHF
TRBV12-3/TRBV12-4,TRBJ1-1,-,-,TGTGCCAGCAGTTTAGTAAGGGGAGGGAACACTGAAGCTTTCTTT,CASSLVRGGNTEAFF